This entry concerns a single T cell receptor (beta chain). The record originates from a study of blood T cell repertoires in COVID-19. Study-wide context: There were acute and convalescent COVID-19 samples, and they came from the United States, Italy and Spain. The cDNA or gDNA used as material had been derived from T cells, B-cell-depleted T cells, or PBMCs.

Sequenced by immunoSEQ multiplex PCR; TCRdb stores in-frame clones only, minus some. Of under 250,000 clones detected, about four fifths appear once; the ten largest clones hold about 3.6%. The CDR3 length is 14 residues. CDR1 is KGHDR, CDR2 SFDVKD, per germline. Between the trimmed V and J ends, which lost 3 bases and 7 bases, there was a span of 12 bases. In the 2 weeks before study entry, exposed participants met a COVID-19 case, which was PCR-confirmed or clinician-diagnosed. The chain has TRBV24-1 and TRBJ1-5; perhaps TRBD1 as D (6 bases). This TCR was sampled from a woman in her thirties or forties who had been exposed to COVID-19. Material: PBMCs or T cells enriched from blood (not recorded which). CDR3 sequence reads: CATSDAQGFQPQHF. The CDR3 bases are TGTGCCACCAGTGATGCGCAGGGGTTCCAGCCCCAGCATTTT.